The present T cell receptor beta chain was sequenced within a study of cytomegalovirus exposure and HLA in healthy donors. Findings of the study overall: CMV serostatus was the only immune exposure information that was available. High sensitivity and specificity were reportedly achieved when the classifier diagnosed cytomegalovirus status. Most subjects had HLA-A and HLA-B alleles reportedly predicted accurately by TCR beta sequences. The study labeled 170 or so TCR beta chains cytomegalovirus-associated.

Trimming removed 3 bases at V and 5 bases at J, with 13 bases between. Looked up from germline, CDR1 is SGHNT and CDR2 is YENEEA. The CDR3 sequence is 15 residues long. Use of 60 Vbeta and 13 Jbeta primers characterized the PCR. Profiling relied on immunoSEQ multiplex PCR, and the TCRdb table lists in-frame clones only, not all of them. This sample yields fewer than 110,000 clones, of which 65% to 85% are seen a single time; 10% belongs to the top ten. Details on this clone: Its antigen is as yet unknown.

The TCR was taken from a man aged 50 to 60 in good health and CMV-seronegative. The V and J genes are TRBV11-3 and TRBJ2-2; perhaps TRBD2 as D (5 bases). The specimen sequenced was PBMCs. The chain's CDR3 is CASSFLLASTGELFF. The CDR3 DNA follows: TGTGCCAGCAGCTTTCTCCTAGCAAGTACCGGGGAGCTGTTTTTT.